A single sample gave rise to the 22 T cell receptor beta chains below, sequenced in a study of T cell repertoires in cytomegalovirus infection (dated by TCRdb to between 2019 and 2020). Sequenced on an Illumina HiSeq 1500. TCRdb ran its own pipeline on the public reads, namely fastp trimming at Q25 and MiXCR clone calling, and kept in-frame beta chains. Each CDR3 protein gets just one entry, which takes the most common genes and DNA from the rows behind it. The sample table records some 300,000 distinct CDR3 sequences; around a sixth of these occur just once. Of the sample, about 12% is held by the ten largest clones. Sequencing was carried out using PBMCs. These receptors all stem from a human donor in good health (CMV status not recorded). Some clones in this sample may be carry-over from other donors' samples.

In this sample, this clonotype turned up many times. The chain uses TRBV7-2 and TRBJ1-1; D remains ambiguous. This CDR3 has 15 amino acids. Germline CDR1 is SGHTA and CDR2 is FQGNSA. V was cut by 2 bases and J by 5 bases, with 15 bases left in between. The chain's CDR3 is CASSLSEVADTEAFF. In DNA form, the CDR3 reads TGTGCCAGCAGCTTATCGGAGGTGGCGGATACTGAAGCTTTCTTT.

Many counts were recorded for this clonotype. The chain employs TRBV7-2 and TRBJ1-2; weak D call: TRBD1 (5 bases). The germline gives CDR1 SGHTA, CDR2 FQGNSA. V lost 1 base and J 6 bases, leaving 12 bases between the germline ends. This CDR3 spans 14 amino acids. In DNA form, the CDR3 reads TGTGCCAGCAGCTTAGTCTTCGGAGGGGATGGCTACACCTTC. Translation gives CASSLVFGGDGYTF.

This clonotype was seen more than once but under ten times. The V call is TRBV4-3, the J call TRBJ2-7; 7 bases map to TRBD1. This CDR3 has 14 residues. The ends lost 3 bases at V and 3 bases at J; junction bases unmatched: 5. CDR1 is LGHNA and CDR2 is YSLEER in the germline V gene. CDR3 residues: CASSQVTGDYEQYF. The CDR3 region has the DNA TGCGCCAGCAGCCAGGTTACAGGGGACTACGAGCAGTACTTC.

The sample holds many counts of this clonotype. The gene calls are TRBV7-2 and TRBJ2-3; D is undetermined. This CDR3 contains 14 residues. Germline CDR1 SGHTA, CDR2 FQGNSA. The V gene lost 3 bases and the J gene lost 2 bases, with 9 bases spanning the gap. CDR3: CASSLAPVTDTQYF. In DNA, the CDR3 is TGTGCCAGCAGCTTGGCCCCTGTCACAGATACGCAGTATTTT.

This clonotype showed up just a few times. The J gene is TRBJ2-7, the V gene TRBV18, with 8 bases matching TRBD1. Germline V gene data show CDR1 as KGHSH and CDR2 as LQKENI. The V and J ends lost 5 bases and 7 bases, in that order; junction bases with no gene match: 10. The CDR3 is 14 residues long. The CDR3: CASSTWTGMGEQYF. In nucleotides, the CDR3 is TGTGCCAGCTCAACTTGGACAGGGATGGGAGAGCAGTACTTC.

The chain joins TRBV6-5 to TRBJ2-5, with D unresolved. V was cut by 2 bases and J by 2 bases, with 9 bases left in between. Germline CDR1 reads MNHEY; CDR2 reads SVGAGI. CDR3 size: 14 residues. The DNA of the CDR3 is TGTGCCAGCAGTTACAGCATCAAACAAGAGACCCAGTACTTC. This translates into CASSYSIKQETQYF.

This clonotype was seen repeatedly, ten times or more. The J gene is TRBJ1-1, the V gene TRBV11-1; D not resolved. The germline V gene encodes CDR1 SGHAT and CDR2 FQDESV (reference sequence). With 5 bases removed from V and 2 bases from J, the gap between germline ends came to 9 bases. The CDR3 spans 13 residues. The CDR3 protein is CASSQGSNTEAFF. The DNA of the CDR3 is TGTGCCAGCAGCCAAGGAAGCAACACTGAAGCTTTCTTT.

V and J are TRBV12-3 or TRBV12-4 and TRBJ1-5, with D possibly matching TRBD1 (5 bases). The CDR3 runs to 15 residues. Trimming cost V 3 bases and J 6 bases, with 15 bases left between them. CDR3 coding DNA: TGTGCCAGCAGTTTCGGACACGGGCGAGGTCAGCCCCAGCATTTT. This gives the protein CASSFGHGRGQPQHF.

This clonotype was observed many times. J is TRBJ2-7 and V is TRBV4-3, with 9 bases aligning to TRBD2. The CDR3 runs 15 residues. V was clipped by 4 bases and J by 4 bases; unmatched bases: 8. Germline values: CDR1 LGHNA, CDR2 YSLEER. The DNA for the CDR3 is TGCGCCAGCAGCCTGGGGACTAGCCAAAGGTACGAGCAGTACTTC. As protein: CASSLGTSQRYEQYF.

This chain joins TRBV12-3 or TRBV12-4 and TRBJ2-1; D gene uncertain. Trimming took off 3 bases at V and 4 bases at J, with 13 bases between the two ends. This CDR3 is built from 15 residues. This chain's CDR3 is CASSLQELDYNEQFF. CDR3 DNA: TGTGCCAGCAGTTTGCAGGAACTGGATTACAATGAGCAGTTCTTC.

In this sample, this clonotype turned up many times. This rearrangement joins TRBV7-2 to TRBJ2-2; the match to TRBD1 covers 8 bases. The CDR3 contains 14 residues. Germline values: CDR1 SGHTA, CDR2 FQGNSA. J was trimmed by 3 bases and V by 8 bases; bases with no gene match: 5. The CDR3: CASSTGAHTGELFF. The CDR3 DNA sequence: TGTGCCAGCTCGACAGGGGCCCACACCGGGGAGCTGTTTTTT.

The chain joins TRBV28 to TRBJ2-3, with 8 bases aligning to TRBD2. The V segment lost 5 bases and the J segment 1 base; nucleotides outside the gene matches: 11. The CDR3 sequence is 17 residues long. The germline V gene encodes CDR1 MDHEN and CDR2 SYDVKM. The CDR3 bases are TGTGCCAGCAGTGTTACCCGGGGGGGCCTGGGCACAGATACGCAGTATTTT. Amino acid sequence: CASSVTRGGLGTDTQYF.

The chain couples TRBV5-8 to TRBJ1-3, with 8 bases aligning to TRBD1. The CDR3 contains 14 residues. Trimming took 4 bases from V and 2 from J; bases not matched to a gene: 2. From germline, CDR1 is SGHTS and CDR2 YDEGEE. The CDR3 is CASSATGAGNTIYF. In DNA, the CDR3 is TGTGCCAGCAGCGCGACAGGGGCTGGAAACACCATATATTTT.

This clonotype was observed a handful of times. The V and J genes are TRBV12-3 or TRBV12-4 and TRBJ2-5; D gene ambiguous. V lost 7 bases, J lost 3 bases, and 12 bases lay in between. The CDR3 contains 13 residues. The CDR3 nucleotides are TGTGCCAGCACCGCAACCTCGAAAGAGACCCAGTACTTC. Its translation: CASTATSKETQYF.

This clonotype was counted only a few times. The V gene is TRBV13, the J gene TRBJ1-6, with D perhaps matching TRBD1 (6 bases). V was clipped by 4 bases and J by 10 bases, with 17 bases between them. The germline CDR1 and CDR2 sequences are PRHDT and FYEKMQ (reference sequence). The CDR3 spans 15 residues. CDR3 coding DNA: TGTGCCAGCAGCTCGAGGACAGCCCCTACATCACCCCTCCACTTT. This encodes CASSSRTAPTSPLHF. Full variable domain (missing parts from reference TRBV13 and TRBJ1-6): AAGVIQSPRHLIKEKRETATLKCYPIPRHDTVYWYQQGPGQDPQFLISFYEKMQSDKGSIPDRFSAQQFSDYHSELNMSSLELGDSALYFCASSSRTAPTSPLHFGNGTRLTVT.

This clonotype was observed a handful of times. The chain uses TRBV29-1 and TRBJ2-2; 9 bases agree with TRBD2. J was trimmed by 5 bases and V by 6 bases; bases with no gene match: 13. Germline loops: CDR1 SQVTM, CDR2 ANQGSEA. The CDR3 consists of 16 residues. The CDR3 is CSVRSGGGARTGELFF. Written as DNA, the CDR3 is TGCAGCGTCCGCAGCGGCGGGGGGGCGCGGACCGGGGAGCTGTTTTTT.

In its sample, this clonotype was seen a few times. The chain uses TRBV5-5 and TRBJ2-7; tentative D call: TRBD2 (5 bases). V gave up 4 bases and J gave up 4 bases, with 18 bases separating them. CDR3 length: 15 residues. Germline V gene sequence: CDR1 SGHKS, CDR2 YYEKEE (reference sequence). In DNA form, the CDR3 reads TGTGCCAGCAGCCCCGGGATGGGGATGGAGTACGAGCAGTACTTC. Translated: CASSPGMGMEYEQYF.

This clonotype came up a few times. V is TRBV5-6 and J is TRBJ2-1; 10 bases fit TRBD2. CDR3 length equals 17 residues. CDR1 is SGHDT and CDR2 is YYEEEE in the germline V gene. V trimming: 1 base; J trimming: 4 bases; junction bases outside the gene matches: 8. The CDR3 bases are TGTGCCAGCAGCTTGAGGAAGACAGCGGGGGGGTACAATGAGCAGTTCTTC. This encodes CASSLRKTAGGYNEQFF.

In this sample, this clonotype turned up many times. This chain connects TRBV10-3 to TRBJ2-7; maybe TRBD2 (6 bases). Germline lookup yields CDR1 ENHRY and CDR2 SYGVKD. Trimming shortened V by 6 bases and J by 6 bases, and 21 bases separated the two germline ends. This CDR3 is 15 amino acids long. In DNA, the CDR3 is TGTGCCATCAGCTGGACCCTCGGGAGCGGAACCGAGCAGTACTTC. This sequence encodes CAISWTLGSGTEQYF.

V gene TRBV6-1 combines with J gene TRBJ2-5; no firm D call. Trimming stripped 2 bases from V and 2 bases from J, with 6 bases between. CDR1 is MNHNS and CDR2 is SASEGT in the germline V gene. The CDR3 consists of 13 residues. The CDR3 loop is CASSEFWQETQYF. The CDR3 nucleotides are TGTGCCAGCAGTGAATTTTGGCAAGAGACCCAGTACTTC.

V and J are TRBV9 and TRBJ1-2; maybe TRBD1 (6 bases). The CDR3 totals 16 residues. The germline V gene encodes CDR1 SGDLS and CDR2 YYNGEE. Trimming stripped 4 bases from V and 5 bases from J, with 21 bases between. CDR3 DNA sequence: TGTGCCAGCAGCTTAACCATAGGGGGGGCTGGTTATGGCTACACCTTC. This encodes CASSLTIGGAGYGYTF.

Comment on this clonotype: The junction shows a germline mismatch at one end, possibly a read error. This chain links TRBV7-6 with TRBJ2-3; TRBD1 aligns across 7 bases. Germline V gene data show CDR1 as SGHVS and CDR2 as FNYEAQ. The CDR3 is 15 residues long. The CDR3 reads CASSFRDSIADTQYF. In DNA form, the CDR3 reads TGTGCTAGCAGCTTCAGGGACAGTATTGCAGATACGCAGTATTTT.